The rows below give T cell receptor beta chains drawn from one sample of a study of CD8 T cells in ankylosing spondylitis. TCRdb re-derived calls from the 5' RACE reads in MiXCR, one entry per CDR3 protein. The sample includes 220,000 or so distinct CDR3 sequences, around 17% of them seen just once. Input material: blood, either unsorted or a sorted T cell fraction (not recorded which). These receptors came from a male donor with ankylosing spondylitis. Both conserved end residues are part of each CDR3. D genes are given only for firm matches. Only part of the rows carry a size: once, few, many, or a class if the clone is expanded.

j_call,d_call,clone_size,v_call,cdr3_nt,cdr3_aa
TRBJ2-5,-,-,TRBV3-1,TGTGCCAGCAGCCAAGATTTGGTGCAAGAGACCCAGTACTTC,CASSQDLVQETQYF
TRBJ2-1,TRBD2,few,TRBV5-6,TGTGCCAGCAGCACTGGGACTAGTAAGGAGCAGTTCTTC,CASSTGTSKEQFF
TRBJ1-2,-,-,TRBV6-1,TGTGCCAGCACCCACGGAGGGGCGACTAACTATGGCTACACCTTC,CASTHGGATNYGYTF
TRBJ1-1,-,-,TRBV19,TGTGCCAGTAGGAACAGAGGGAACACTGAAGCTTTCTTT,CASRNRGNTEAFF
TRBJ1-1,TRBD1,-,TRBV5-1,TGCGCCAGCAGCGACCGGACAGGGGGCTGGACTGAAGCTTTCTTT,CASSDRTGGWTEAFF
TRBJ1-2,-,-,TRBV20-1,TGCAGTGCTAGTAGCTGGGGTGCCGGCTACACCTTC,CSASSWGAGYTF
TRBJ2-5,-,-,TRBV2,TGTGCCAGCAGTGACAACCCGGTGGGGACCCAGTACTTC,CASSDNPVGTQYF
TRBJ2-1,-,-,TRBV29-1,TGCAGCGGAACAGACCCGTTCTACAATGAGCAGTTCTTC,CSGTDPFYNEQFF
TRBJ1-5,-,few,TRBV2,TGTGCCAGCAGTGTGACGGGGGGAAGCAATCAGCCCCAGCATTTT,CASSVTGGSNQPQHF
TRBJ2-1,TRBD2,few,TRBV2,TGTGCCAGCGCTCCCCTAGCGGGCAATGAGCAGTTCTTC,CASAPLAGNEQFF
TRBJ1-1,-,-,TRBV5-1,TGCGCCAGCAGCTTTGAGGCTGGGAACACTGAAGCTTTCTTT,CASSFEAGNTEAFF
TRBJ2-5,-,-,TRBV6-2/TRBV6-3,TGTGCCAGCAGAATACAGGGCGCAGAGACCCAGTACTTC,CASRIQGAETQYF
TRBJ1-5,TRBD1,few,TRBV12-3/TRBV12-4,TGTGCCAGCAGTCCGACCGGGACAGGGTATAGCAATCAGCCCCAGCATTTT,CASSPTGTGYSNQPQHF
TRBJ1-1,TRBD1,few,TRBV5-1,TGCGCCAGCAGCCCCGTTCAGGGGGACACTGAAGCTTTCTTT,CASSPVQGDTEAFF
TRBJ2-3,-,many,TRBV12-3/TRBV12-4,TGTGCCAGCAGTTTTGACGGTCACACAGATACGCAGTATTTT,CASSFDGHTDTQYF
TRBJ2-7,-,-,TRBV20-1,TGCAGTGCTAGCTCACCTCGTAGCGGCCCGGGGTACGAGCAGTACTTC,CSASSPRSGPGYEQYF
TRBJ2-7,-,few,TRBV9,TGTGCCAGCAGCGTAGGGCCCCCGGCGGGGGAGCAGTACTTC,CASSVGPPAGEQYF
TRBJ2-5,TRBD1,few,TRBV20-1,TGCAGTGCTGGACTAGACAGGGGGGAAGAGACCCAGTACTTC,CSAGLDRGEETQYF
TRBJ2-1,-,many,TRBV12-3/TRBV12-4,TGTGCCAGCCAGGGATACAATGAGCAGTTCTTC,CASQGYNEQFF